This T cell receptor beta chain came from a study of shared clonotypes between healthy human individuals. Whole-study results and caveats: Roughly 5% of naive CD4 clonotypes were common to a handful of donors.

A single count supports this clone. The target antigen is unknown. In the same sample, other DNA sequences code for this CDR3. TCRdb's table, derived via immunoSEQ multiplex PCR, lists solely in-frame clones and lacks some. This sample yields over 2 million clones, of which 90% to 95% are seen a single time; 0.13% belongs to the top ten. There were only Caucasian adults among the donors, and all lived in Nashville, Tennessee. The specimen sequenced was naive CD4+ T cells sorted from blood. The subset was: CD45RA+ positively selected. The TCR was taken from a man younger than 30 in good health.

In DNA form, the CDR3 reads TGTGCCAGCAGGGGGGGGTCTAACTATGGCTACACCTTC. It encodes CASRGGSNYGYTF. J is TRBJ1-2 and V is TRBV28; maybe TRBD1 (5 bases). The CDR3 loop spans 13 amino acids. Germline V gives CDR1 MDHEN, CDR2 SYDVKM. V lost 6 bases and J 0 bases, leaving 8 bases between the germline ends.